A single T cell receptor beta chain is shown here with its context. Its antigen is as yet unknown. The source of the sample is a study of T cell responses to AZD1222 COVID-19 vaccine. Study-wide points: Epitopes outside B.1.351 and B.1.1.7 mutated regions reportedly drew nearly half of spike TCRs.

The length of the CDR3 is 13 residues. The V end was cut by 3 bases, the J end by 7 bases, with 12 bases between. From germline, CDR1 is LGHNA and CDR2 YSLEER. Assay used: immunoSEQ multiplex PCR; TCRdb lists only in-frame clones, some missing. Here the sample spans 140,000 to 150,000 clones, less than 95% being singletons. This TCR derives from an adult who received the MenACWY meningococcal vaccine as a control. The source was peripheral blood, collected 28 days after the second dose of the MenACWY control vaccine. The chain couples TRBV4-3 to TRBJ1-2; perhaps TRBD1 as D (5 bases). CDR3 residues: CASSQVRGGGYTF. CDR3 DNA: TGCGCCAGCAGCCAGGTTAGGGGCGGTGGCTACACCTTC.